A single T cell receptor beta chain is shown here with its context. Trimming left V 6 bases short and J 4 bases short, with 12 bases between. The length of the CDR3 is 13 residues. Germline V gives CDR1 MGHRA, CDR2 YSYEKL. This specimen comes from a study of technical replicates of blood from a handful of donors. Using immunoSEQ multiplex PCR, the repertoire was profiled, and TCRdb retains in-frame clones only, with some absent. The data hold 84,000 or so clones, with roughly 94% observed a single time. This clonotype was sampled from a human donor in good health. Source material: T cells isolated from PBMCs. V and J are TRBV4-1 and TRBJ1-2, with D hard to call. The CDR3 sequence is CASSDDVSYGYTF. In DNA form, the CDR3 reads TGCGCCAGCAGTGATGATGTCAGCTATGGCTACACCTTC.